Listed below are T cell receptor beta chains from one sample, sequenced in a study of shared clonotypes between healthy human individuals. The method was immunoSEQ multiplex PCR; TCRdb's version includes in-frame clones alone and lacks a portion of them. The sample yields about a million clones, roughly 77% seen once. The sample consisted of memory CD4+ T cells from PBMCs. These receptors all come from a man younger than 35 in good health. Some clones in this sample may be carry-over from other donors' samples. Both conserved end residues are part of each CDR3. The D gene is left open where the match is weak. Clone sizes are given selectively: once, few, many, or a class where the clone is expanded.

V	size	J	D	CDR3	DNA
TRBV6-4	once	TRBJ2-2	TRBD2	CASSDSTSGRAGLDTGELFF	TGTGCCAGCAGTGACTCTACTAGCGGGAGGGCCGGTCTAGACACCGGGGAGCTGTTTTTT
TRBV5-1	NA	TRBJ2-2	NA	CASSLEAVGTNTGELFF	TGCGCCAGCAGCTTGGAAGCTGTTGGGACTAACACCGGGGAGCTGTTTTTT
TRBV5-5	NA	TRBJ1-5	NA	CASSPDSYSNQPQHF	TGTGCCAGCAGCCCGGACAGTTATAGCAATCAGCCCCAGCATTTT
TRBV4-1	NA	TRBJ1-3	NA	CASSQGIPGPQSRTIYF	TGCGCCAGCAGCCAAGGAATTCCCGGGCCCCAGAGTCGTACCATATATTTT
TRBV19	NA	TRBJ2-7	TRBD2	CASSITPIAGGAYEQYF	TGTGCCAGTAGTATTACACCAATAGCGGGGGGAGCCTACGAGCAGTACTTC
TRBV4-3	NA	TRBJ2-5	NA	CASSQDFRSGETQYF	TGCGCCAGCAGCCAAGATTTCAGGTCCGGGGAGACCCAGTACTTC
TRBV7-8	NA	TRBJ1-3	NA	CASSQYLGNTIYF	TGTGCCAGCAGCCAGTACTTAGGAAACACCATATATTTT
TRBV6-1	NA	TRBJ1-5	TRBD1	CASTIGTGKAPQHF	TGTGCCAGCACCATCGGGACAGGGAAGGCGCCCCAGCATTTT
TRBV6-6	once	TRBJ2-1	TRBD2	CASSSSGSRYNEQFF	TGTGCCAGCAGTAGTAGCGGGAGTAGGTACAATGAGCAGTTCTTC
TRBV7-9	NA	TRBJ1-1	NA	CASSDMNTEAFF	TGTGCCAGCAGCGATATGAACACTGAAGCTTTCTTT
TRBV5-4	NA	TRBJ1-1	NA	CASSLEANTEAFF	TGTGCCAGCAGCTTGGAGGCGAACACTGAAGCTTTCTTT
TRBV30	NA	TRBJ2-6	NA	CAWSDTGLAPGANVLTF	TGTGCCTGGAGTGATACAGGGCTCGCTCCTGGGGCCAACGTCCTGACTTTC
TRBV2	NA	TRBJ2-2	NA	CASSVGLTTGELFF	TGTGCCAGCAGTGTAGGACTGACGACCGGGGAGCTGTTTTTT
TRBV19	NA	TRBJ1-5	TRBD1	CASSPRTGAQPQHF	TGTGCCAGTAGTCCTCGGACAGGGGCTCAGCCCCAGCATTTT
TRBV15	NA	TRBJ2-5	NA	CATSRNGETQYF	TGTGCCACCAGCAGGAACGGGGAGACCCAGTACTTC
TRBV9	NA	TRBJ1-1	NA	CASSGHLGDPYGEAFF	TGTGCCAGCAGCGGGCATCTGGGGGACCCTTATGGTGAAGCTTTCTTT
TRBV29-1	once	TRBJ1-1	NA	CSVEVRREMNTEAFF	TGCAGCGTTGAAGTAAGGAGGGAAATGAACACTGAAGCTTTCTTT
TRBV5-8	NA	TRBJ1-2	NA	CASSLEVGIYGYTF	TGTGCCAGCAGCTTGGAAGTGGGGATCTATGGCTACACCTTC
TRBV19	NA	TRBJ1-2	NA	CASSIQFNYGYTF	TGTGCCAGTAGTATACAGTTCAACTATGGCTACACCTTC
TRBV18	NA	TRBJ2-7	TRBD1	CASSPPKMTGTTYEQYF	TGTGCCAGCTCACCCCCCAAAATGACAGGGACCACCTACGAGCAGTACTTC
TRBV4-2	NA	TRBJ1-1	NA	CASSRFGQTGEAFF	TGTGCCAGCAGCCGATTTGGACAGACTGGTGAAGCTTTCTTT
TRBV28	once	TRBJ2-4	NA	CASSLNRVTRGYF	TGTGCCAGCAGTTTAAACAGGGTCACCCGCGGGTACTTC
TRBV19	NA	TRBJ2-3	NA	CASSINRDTDTQYF	TGTGCCAGTAGTATTAATAGGGACACAGATACGCAGTATTTT
TRBV28	NA	TRBJ1-2	NA	CASSPGGARGYTF	TGTGCCAGCAGTCCCGGGGGGGCGCGAGGCTACACCTTC
TRBV6-5	NA	TRBJ1-4	TRBD1	CASTSGTGPKKLFF	TGTGCCAGCACTTCCGGGACAGGTCCGAAAAAACTGTTTTTT
TRBV9	NA	TRBJ1-2	TRBD1	CASSARGDRVNYGYTF	TGTGCCAGCAGCGCAAGAGGGGACAGAGTTAACTATGGCTACACCTTC
TRBV11-2	NA	TRBJ2-2	NA	CASSLWANTGELFF	TGTGCCAGCAGCTTGTGGGCGAACACCGGGGAGCTGTTTTTT
TRBV5-1	once	TRBJ1-5	NA	CASSPGTENQPQHF	TGCGCCAGCAGCCCAGGGACGGAGAATCAGCCCCAGCATTTT
TRBV7-9	NA	TRBJ1-5	NA	CASSLSSPNQPQHF	TGTGCCAGCAGCTTGAGCAGTCCCAATCAGCCCCAGCATTTT
TRBV30	NA	TRBJ2-3	TRBD2	CAWSPGLGGTQYF	TGTGCCTGGAGCCCCGGACTAGGCGGTACGCAGTATTTT
TRBV2	once	TRBJ2-4	TRBD1	CASSAVGDRGLSANIQYF	TGTGCCAGCAGTGCGGTAGGGGACAGAGGGCTCTCGGCTAACATTCAGTACTTC
TRBV25-1	few	TRBJ2-3	NA	CASRRTDTQYF	TGTGCCAGCAGAAGGACAGATACGCAGTATTTT
TRBV6-6	once	TRBJ1-1	TRBD1	CASSTGQGNTEAFF	TGTGCCAGCAGTACGGGACAGGGGAACACTGAAGCTTTCTTT
TRBV4-2	once	TRBJ2-1	NA	CASSLRLSSLDEQFF	TGTGCCAGCAGCCTTCGACTCTCCTCGTTGGATGAGCAGTTCTTC
TRBV4-2	NA	TRBJ1-4	NA	CASSQDLRESNEKLFF	TGTGCCAGCAGCCAAGATCTTAGGGAATCTAATGAAAAACTGTTTTTT
TRBV9	NA	TRBJ1-1	TRBD1	CASSGQGAGTEAFF	TGTGCCAGCAGCGGACAGGGGGCTGGTACTGAAGCTTTCTTT
TRBV7-2	NA	TRBJ2-6	NA	CASSLVAPSGANVLTF	TGTGCCAGCAGCTTAGTGGCTCCCTCTGGGGCCAACGTCCTGACTTTC
TRBV2	NA	TRBJ2-3	TRBD2	CASRKGLAGQADTQYF	TGTGCCAGCAGGAAGGGACTAGCGGGACAGGCAGATACGCAGTATTTT
TRBV27	NA	TRBJ1-2	NA	CASSLDGFYGYTF	TGTGCCAGCAGTTTAGACGGGTTCTATGGCTACACCTTC
TRBV5-1	NA	TRBJ2-5	TRBD1	CASSYPRGTGAGETQYF	TGCGCCAGCAGCTACCCGAGGGGCACAGGGGCCGGGGAGACCCAGTACTTC
TRBV7-9	NA	TRBJ2-2	TRBD1	CASSWTIGGADGELFF	TGTGCCAGCAGCTGGACGATAGGGGGCGCGGACGGGGAGCTGTTTTTT
TRBV28	NA	TRBJ1-5	TRBD1	CASSFSKPGQGALGQPQHF	TGTGCCAGCAGTTTTTCGAAGCCGGGACAGGGGGCCTTGGGGCAGCCCCAGCATTTT
TRBV18	NA	TRBJ2-3	NA	CASSPGRSSNTQYF	TGTGCCAGCTCACCAGGCAGGTCTTCCAATACGCAGTATTTT
TRBV4-3	NA	TRBJ1-6	TRBD1	CASSQDAGQAMSPLHF	TGCGCCAGCAGCCAAGATGCGGGACAGGCAATGTCACCCCTCCACTTT
TRBV5-6	NA	TRBJ2-3	TRBD2	CASSLDSLAGGGDTQYF	TGTGCCAGCAGCTTGGACTCCCTAGCGGGAGGGGGAGATACGCAGTATTTT
TRBV4-3	few	TRBJ2-3	TRBD2	CASSQDLNPAGVPDTQYF	TGCGCCAGCAGCCAAGATCTTAACCCAGCGGGAGTCCCAGATACGCAGTATTTT
TRBV19	once	TRBJ2-7	NA	CASSMSGYEQYF	TGTGCCAGTAGTATGAGCGGGTACGAGCAGTACTTC
TRBV7-2	NA	TRBJ1-5	NA	CASSSHLGQPQHF	TGTGCCAGCAGCTCCCATCTAGGTCAGCCCCAGCATTTT
TRBV6-5	NA	TRBJ2-7	TRBD1	CASSRDRVFSYEQYF	TGTGCCAGCAGTCGGGACAGGGTATTTTCCTACGAGCAGTACTTC
TRBV29-1	NA	TRBJ1-1	NA	CSVETTGIMNTEAFF	TGCAGCGTTGAAACCACAGGAATAATGAACACTGAAGCTTTCTTT
TRBV28	NA	TRBJ2-7	TRBD2	CASSGGAGAGGEQYF	TGTGCCAGCAGTGGGGGAGCGGGAGCTGGGGGCGAGCAGTACTTC
TRBV28	NA	TRBJ1-4	NA	CATLKIRGVRWEEKLFF	TGTGCCACCCTAAAAATCCGGGGGGTCCGATGGGAGGAAAAACTGTTTTTT
TRBV30	NA	TRBJ2-5	NA	CAWSVRETQYF	TGTGCCTGGAGCGTCCGAGAGACCCAGTACTTC
TRBV5-1	NA	TRBJ1-1	NA	CASSLEVSTVEAFF	TGCGCCAGCAGCTTGGAAGTATCGACAGTTGAAGCTTTCTTT
TRBV5-1	once	TRBJ2-1	NA	CASSLGGSYNEQFF	TGCGCCAGCAGCTTAGGGGGCTCCTACAATGAGCAGTTCTTC
TRBV28	NA	TRBJ1-5	TRBD1	CASSRTGLSNQPQHF	TGTGCCAGCAGTAGGACAGGGCTTAGCAATCAGCCCCAGCATTTT
TRBV18	few	TRBJ1-4	NA	CASSPRRGDEKLFF	TGTGCCAGCTCACCAAGGAGGGGAGACGAAAAACTGTTTTTT
TRBV5-1	few	TRBJ1-1	NA	CASSLDRLTEAFF	TGCGCCAGCAGCTTGGATCGGCTCACTGAAGCTTTCTTT
TRBV19	NA	TRBJ1-4	NA	CASSPPWPRGEKLFF	TGTGCCAGTAGTCCTCCTTGGCCCCGGGGCGAAAAACTGTTTTTT